Below, 7 T cell receptor beta chains from the same sample are listed, as sequenced in a study of cytomegalovirus exposure and HLA in healthy donors. Repertoires were generated with immunoSEQ multiplex PCR, while TCRdb's copy carries only in-frame clones and drops some. The table includes 150,000 to 200,000 clones, 84% detected once. Material for sequencing was PBMCs. The origin of the receptors is a woman aged 18-30 years in good health and CMV-seropositive.

This chain links TRBV27 with TRBJ2-1; 7 nucleotides agree with TRBD1. In germline, CDR1 is MNHEY, CDR2 SMNVEV (reference sequence). V trimming: 5 bases; J trimming: 14 bases; junction bases outside the gene matches: 21. The CDR3 is made up of 16 amino acids. CDR3 nucleotide sequence: TGTGCCAGCAGTACCCGCCGGGACAGAGCCCTAAGGATTGAGTTCTTC. Translating gives CASSTRRDRALRIEFF.

The chain combines TRBV7-9 with TRBJ2-7, with a tentative D call TRBD1 (6 bases). Trimming shortened V by 8 bases and J by 3 bases, and 11 bases separated the two germline ends. Germline assignment: CDR1 SEHNR and CDR2 FQNEAQ (reference sequence). The CDR3 has 12 residues. CDR3 in amino acids: CASQRGSYEQYF. The CDR3, as DNA: TGTGCCAGCCAGAGGGGGAGCTACGAGCAGTACTTC.

The chain has TRBV7-9 and TRBJ2-3; TRBD1 aligns across 8 bases. The V and J ends lost 5 bases and 3 bases, in that order; junction bases with no gene match: 4. CDR1 SEHNR and CDR2 FQNEAQ come from the germline V gene (reference sequence). This CDR3 is built from 14 residues. CDR3 nucleotide sequence: TGTGCCAGCAGCACCAGACAGGGGACAGATACGCAGTATTTT. Encoded protein: CASSTRQGTDTQYF. Variable domain in full (rest from reference TRBV7-9 and TRBJ2-3): DTGVSQNPRHKITKRGQNVTFRCDPISEHNRLYWYRQTLGQGPEFLTYFQNEAQLEKSRLLSDRFSAERPKGSFSTLEIQRTEQGDSAMYLCASSTRQGTDTQYFGPGTRLTVL.

The chain uses TRBV27 and TRBJ1-2; D may be TRBD1 (5 bases). The length of the CDR3 is 14 residues. The V gene's germline CDR1 is MNHEY and CDR2 SMNVEV (reference sequence). The V and J ends lost 0 bases and 4 bases respectively, with 9 bases between them. The CDR3 bases are TGTGCCAGCAGTTTATCAGGGGCCGCCTATGGCTACACCTTC. The encoded protein is CASSLSGAAYGYTF.

The V gene is TRBV7-9, the J gene TRBJ2-7; TRBD1 matches at 8 bases. In germline, CDR1 is SEHNR, CDR2 FQNEAQ (reference sequence). The CDR3 is 14 amino acids. Unmatched junction bases numbered 3, after V lost 2 bases and J lost 3 bases. This CDR3 is CASSLRDRLYEQYF. For the CDR3, the DNA is TGTGCCAGCAGCTTAAGGGACAGGCTCTACGAGCAGTACTTC.

The V call is TRBV7-2, the J call TRBJ1-1; 9 bases align to TRBD1. Germline lookup yields CDR1 SGHTA and CDR2 FQGNSA. V lost 7 bases, J lost 1 base, and 13 bases stayed unmatched. This CDR3 region has 17 residues. CDR3 nucleotides: TGTGCCAGCAAGGCTACAGGGGGCGTCATAAGGAACACTGAAGCTTTCTTT. As protein: CASKATGGVIRNTEAFF.

V usage is TRBV5-4 and J usage is TRBJ2-1, with 7 nucleotides matching TRBD1. The J segment lost 3 bases and the V segment lost 3 bases, leaving 15 bases of the junction unmatched. The CDR3 covers 18 residues. Germline V CDR1 and CDR2: SGHNT, YYREEE (reference sequence). The CDR3 DNA reads TGTGCCAGCAGCTCCGAGGTAGGGGGCGCCCCAGGCTACAATGAGCAGTTCTTC. It encodes CASSSEVGGAPGYNEQFF.